This T cell receptor beta chain derives from a study of cytomegalovirus exposure and HLA in healthy donors. With 60 Vbeta and 13 Jbeta primers, the PCR was carried out. Sequencing used immunoSEQ multiplex PCR; TCRdb keeps in-frame clones, though not all of them. The sample carries about 200,000 clones, about 80% recorded once. Trimming took 6 bases from V and 8 from J; bases not matched to a gene: 7. CDR3 length equals 14 residues. CDR1 MNHEY and CDR2 SVGAGI come from the germline V gene. The rearrangement links TRBV6-5 to TRBJ1-6; 7 bases match TRBD1. The TCR originated in a man in his late teens or twenties in good health and CMV-seronegative. The sequenced sample consisted of PBMCs. The CDR3 nucleotides read TGTGCCAGCAGCCCCGGGACAGAGTATTCACCCCTCCACTTT. Its protein product is CASSPGTEYSPLHF.